This entry is about one T cell receptor (beta chain). Isolated RNA was reverse transcribed into cDNA used as the sequencing template. Only in-frame clones appear in the TCRdb table, and some are missing; sequencing was by immunoSEQ multiplex PCR. This table has a few hundred thousand clones, approximately 57% appearing once. The sample belongs to a study of CD8+ T cells in alopecia areata. Across the study: Dosing with tofacitinib proceeded for 6 to 18 months, followed by 6 months off drug.

Germline CDR1 reads GTSNPN; CDR2 reads SVGIG (reference sequence). This CDR3 comprises 13 residues. The trim removed 2 bases at V and 5 bases at J, leaving 5 bases unmatched. This sample's treatment: oral pan-JAK inhibitor, 5-10 mg twice daily. The sequenced sample was CD4+ T cells sorted from blood, obtained at week 4, from a patient treated with tofacitinib. This rearrangement joins TRBV30 to TRBJ1-1; 7 bases are shared with TRBD1. The receptor comes from a human donor with alopecia areata. The CDR3 coding sequence is TGTGCCTGGAGTCGATCAGGGGGGACTGAAGCTTTCTTT. Protein product: CAWSRSGGTEAFF. Drawing the rest from reference TRBV30 and TRBJ1-1, the complete variable domain is SQTIHQWPATLVQPVGSPLSLECTVEGTSNPNLYWYRQAAGRGLQLLFYSVGIGQISSEVPQNLSASRPQDRQFILSSKKLLLSDSGFYLCAWSRSGGTEAFFGQGTRLTVV.